One and the same sample provided the 18 T cell receptor beta chains below, sequenced in a study of blood T cell repertoires in COVID-19. TCRdb's copy holds only in-frame clones and misses some; the assay was immunoSEQ multiplex PCR. The table lists some 290,000 clones, around 81% of them singletons. The specimen sequenced was peripheral blood. These TCRs come from a woman aged 55-75 years with active or convalescent COVID-19.

This sequence joins TRBV29-1 and TRBJ1-2; 10 bases agree with TRBD1. V shed 2 bases and J 8 bases; nucleotides not matched to a gene: 5. Germline V gene sequence: CDR1 SQVTM, CDR2 ANQGSEA. The CDR3 extends over 13 amino acids. The CDR3: CSVERGTGVGYTF. The CDR3, as DNA: TGCAGCGTTGAACGTGGGACAGGGGTCGGCTACACCTTC.

V gene TRBV7-2 combines with J gene TRBJ2-3; 8 bases line up with TRBD2. Unmatched junction bases numbered 7, after V lost 4 bases and J lost 1 base. Looked up from germline, CDR1 is SGHTA and CDR2 is FQGNSA. This CDR3 has 16 residues. CDR3 in amino acids: CASSWGLGRGTDTQYF. CDR3 nucleotides: TGTGCCAGCAGCTGGGGACTAGGCCGAGGCACAGATACGCAGTATTTT.

The rearrangement links TRBV12-3 or TRBV12-4 to TRBJ2-7, with D perhaps TRBD1 (5 bases). Between the trimmed V and J ends, which lost 5 bases and 7 bases, there was a span of 15 bases. CDR3 length: 13 residues. This CDR3 is CASSLPGYREQYF. The CDR3 region has the DNA TGTGCCAGCAGTCTTCCAGGGTATCGGGAGCAGTACTTC.

This clone was seen once. This chain links TRBV19 with TRBJ2-2; TRBD1 matches 9 bases. The CDR3 is 16 amino acids. Looked up from germline, CDR1 is LNHDA and CDR2 is SQIVND (reference sequence). With V trimmed by 6 bases and J by 6 bases, 11 bases remained unmatched. DNA of the CDR3: TGTGCCAGTAGCATAACAGGGACAGGGATTTCCGGGGAGCTGTTTTTT. Its protein product is CASSITGTGISGELFF. The whole variable domain, remainder taken from reference TRBV19 and TRBJ2-2, is DGGITQSPKYLFRKEGQNVTLSCEQNLNHDAMYWYRQDPGQGLRLIYYSQIVNDFQKGDIAEGYSVSREKKESFPLTVTSAQKNPTAFYLCASSITGTGISGELFFGEGSRLTVL.

The CDR3 spells CASSYPGEASNNEQFF. CDR3 nucleotide sequence: TGTGCCAGCAGTTATCCGGGGGAGGCGTCGAACAATGAGCAGTTCTTC. This sequence joins TRBV6-5 and TRBJ2-1, with D perhaps TRBD2 (6 bases). V dropped 3 bases and J dropped 5 bases, with 17 bases sitting between them. This CDR3 spans 16 amino acids. The germline gives CDR1 MNHEY, CDR2 SVGAGI.

The gene calls are TRBV11-2 and TRBJ2-7; TRBD1 is a possible D gene (5 bases). V was trimmed by 0 bases and J by 7 bases, leaving 7 bases between them. Germline V gives CDR1 SGHAT, CDR2 FQNNGV. This CDR3 contains 12 residues. The CDR3 bases are TGTGCCAGCAGCTTAGAGGGGCAGGAGCAGTACTTC. It is translated as CASSLEGQEQYF.

The V gene is TRBV5-1, the J gene TRBJ2-5, with TRBD1 as a possible D gene (5 bases). Trimming took off 0 bases at V and 5 bases at J, with 11 bases between the two ends. CDR1 SGHRS and CDR2 YFSETQ come from the germline V gene. The CDR3 consists of 14 residues. In DNA, the CDR3 is TGCGCCAGCAGCTTGGGGTATTCAGGGGAGACCCAGTACTTC. Translation gives CASSLGYSGETQYF.

V is TRBV29-1 and J is TRBJ2-2; 7 bases align to TRBD1. With 7 bases clipped from V and 2 bases from J, the junction kept 7 bases outside the gene matches. This CDR3 has 14 amino acids. CDR1 is SQVTM and CDR2 is ANQGSEA in the germline V gene. The CDR3 here is CSAAGTVNTGELFF. CDR3 DNA: TGCAGCGCCGCCGGGACAGTTAACACCGGGGAGCTGTTTTTT.

This clone turned up a few times. The chain has TRBV7-2 and TRBJ2-2, with D unclear. This CDR3 comprises 14 residues. Germline CDR1 and CDR2: SGHTA and FQGNSA. Trimming pared 5 bases from V and 3 bases from J, leaving 10 bases between. The CDR3 DNA sequence: TGTGCCAGCAGCCTATACCGCGACACCGGGGAGCTGTTTTTT. Protein product: CASSLYRDTGELFF.

The J gene is TRBJ2-5, the V gene TRBV29-1, with D maybe TRBD1 (5 bases). Germline V gene sequence: CDR1 SQVTM, CDR2 ANQGSEA. V dropped 0 bases and J dropped 4 bases, with 6 bases sitting between them. CDR3 length: 12 amino acids. The CDR3 spells CSVEDRVETQYF. CDR3 nucleotides: TGCAGCGTTGAAGACAGGGTAGAGACCCAGTACTTC. Full variable domain (remainder filled in from reference TRBV29-1 and TRBJ2-5): SAVISQKPSRDICQRGTSLTIQCQVDSQVTMMFWYRQQPGQSLTLIATANQGSEATYESGFVIDKFPISRPNLTFSTLTVSNMSPEDSSIYLCSVEDRVETQYFGPGTRLLVL.

The chain is built from TRBV4-1 and TRBJ2-3, with TRBD2 as a possible D gene (6 bases). The CDR3 runs 14 residues. The V gene's germline CDR1 is MGHRA and CDR2 YSYEKL. V was pared by 2 bases and J by 6 bases, with 12 bases between. CDR3 residues: CASSQPLGGDTQYF. CDR3 DNA: TGCGCCAGCAGCCAACCCCTCGGAGGGGATACGCAGTATTTT.

V and J are TRBV7-2 and TRBJ1-2; 7 nucleotides agree with TRBD1. The germline V gene encodes CDR1 SGHTA and CDR2 FQGNSA. The CDR3 has 15 amino acids. The trim removed 6 bases at V and 4 bases at J, leaving 11 bases unmatched. The CDR3 DNA reads as TGTGCCAGCAGGATACAGGGGAGGTGGGGCTATGGCTACACCTTC. Translated: CASRIQGRWGYGYTF.

The rearrangement links TRBV19 to TRBJ1-2, with 7 bases aligning to TRBD1. This CDR3 comprises 13 residues. Trimming at V came to 2 bases and at J to 6 bases, leaving 3 bases not matched to a gene. Germline V gene data show CDR1 as LNHDA and CDR2 as SQIVND (reference sequence). CDR3 sequence reads: CASSISGGNGYTF. The CDR3 region has the DNA TGTGCCAGTAGTATATCAGGGGGTAATGGCTACACCTTC. Full variable domain (missing parts from reference TRBV19 and TRBJ1-2): DGGITQSPKYLFRKEGQNVTLSCEQNLNHDAMYWYRQDPGQGLRLIYYSQIVNDFQKGDIAEGYSVSREKKESFPLTVTSAQKNPTAFYLCASSISGGNGYTFGSGTRLTVV.

The chain carries TRBV7-9 and TRBJ1-2; D perhaps matches TRBD1 (6 bases). The V end was cut by 5 bases, the J end by 10 bases, with 14 bases between. The CDR3 has 12 amino acids. CDR1 and CDR2 from the germline V gene are SEHNR and FQNEAQ (reference sequence). In nucleotides, the CDR3 is TGTGCCAGCAGCCAGGACAGCCACACCTACACCTTC. As protein: CASSQDSHTYTF.

The DNA of the CDR3 is TGTGCCAGCAGCAAAGAGCGGGGGGCGGGCACTGAAGCTTTCTTT. As protein: CASSKERGAGTEAFF. V gene TRBV21-1 combines with J gene TRBJ1-1. TRBV21-1 is a pseudogene. This CDR3 is 15 amino acids long.

The V call is TRBV5-1, the J call TRBJ2-1; 7 bases are a match to TRBD2. Germline V gene sequence: CDR1 SGHRS, CDR2 YFSETQ. The CDR3 spans 13 residues. The V and J ends lost 4 bases and 9 bases, in that order; junction bases with no gene match: 7. CDR3 amino acids: CASSTGGPPEQFF. For the CDR3, the DNA is TGCGCCAGCAGCACGGGGGGTCCCCCTGAGCAGTTCTTC.

The chain is built from TRBV2 and TRBJ2-6; D possibly corresponds to TRBD1 (7 bases). The length of the CDR3 is 17 residues. Germline assignment: CDR1 SNHLY and CDR2 FYNNEI. Trimming removed 4 bases from V and 0 bases from J, with 13 bases in between. The CDR3 region is CASSGPGGSSGANVLTF. The DNA of the CDR3 is TGTGCCAGCAGTGGGCCAGGGGGGAGCTCTGGGGCCAACGTCCTGACTTTC.

This chain uses TRBV7-7 with TRBJ2-3; D is perhaps TRBD1 (6 bases). Per the germline V gene, CDR1 is SSHAT and CDR2 is FNYEAQ (reference sequence). There are 16 residues in the CDR3. Trimming left V 0 bases short and J 0 bases short, with 10 bases between. Here the CDR3 DNA reads TGTGCCAGCAGCTTAGCGGCAGGGGCTAGCACAGATACGCAGTATTTT. As protein: CASSLAAGASTDTQYF.